The 24 T cell receptor beta chains below come from one sample, sequenced in a study of OX40 agonist ivuxolimab in advanced cancers. The repertoire was sequenced with immunoSEQ multiplex PCR; TCRdb's copy has only in-frame clones and lacks some. The sample yields around 150,000 clones, 94% seen once. Sample: CD4+ or CD8+ T cells sorted from blood, taken in a trial of the OX40 agonist ivuxolimab. The origin of the receptors is an adult with an advanced solid tumor such as melanoma, head and neck, liver or kidney cancer.

The J gene is TRBJ2-7, the V gene TRBV18, with D possibly called TRBD1 or TRBD2 (5 bases each). CDR3 size: 11 residues. Germline V gene lookup returns CDR1 KGHSH and CDR2 LQKENI. V lost 2 bases to trimming and J lost 6 bases, with 5 bases between them. The DNA for the CDR3 is TGTGCCAGCTCACCAGGGACCGAGCAGTACTTC. Its protein product is CASSPGTEQYF.

This clone was counted a single time. The rearrangement joins TRBV11-3 to TRBJ2-1, with 8 bases matching TRBD2. Germline-derived CDR1 and CDR2 are SGHNT and YENEEA. The CDR3 runs 15 residues. V was clipped by 3 bases and J by 6 bases; unmatched bases: 7. The CDR3 DNA follows: TGTGCCAGCAGCTTGGGGAGCGGGGGATTCAATGAGCAGTTCTTC. Its protein is CASSLGSGGFNEQFF.

This chain joins TRBV9 and TRBJ1-5; 7 positions match TRBD1. V was pared by 1 base and J by 6 bases, with 4 bases of the junction left unmatched. The CDR3 is made up of 14 amino acids. Germline V gives CDR1 SGDLS, CDR2 YYNGEE. This CDR3 reads CASSVTGASQPQHF. In DNA form, the CDR3 reads TGTGCCAGCAGCGTAACAGGGGCAAGTCAGCCCCAGCATTTT.

The chain is built from TRBV12-5 and TRBJ2-1; no clear D gene. The germline CDR1 and CDR2 sequences are LGHNT and FRNRAP. V lost 6 bases and J lost 6, with 21 bases in between. The CDR3 loop spans 16 amino acids. The CDR3 loop is CASGGEKGFNLNEQFF. The CDR3 DNA reads as TGTGCTAGTGGGGGCGAAAAGGGCTTTAACCTCAATGAGCAGTTCTTC.

The chain couples TRBV5-8 to TRBJ1-6; D not resolved. This CDR3 has 16 amino acids. The germline V gene has CDR1 SGHTS and CDR2 YDEGEE. V lost 1 base to trimming and J lost 0 bases, with 8 bases between them. The chain's CDR3 is CASSLTRSSYNSPLHF. In DNA, the CDR3 is TGTGCCAGCAGCTTGACCCGAAGCTCCTATAATTCACCCCTCCACTTT.

The V gene is TRBV6-1, the J gene TRBJ1-1; unclear D gene. Germline V gene sequence: CDR1 MNHNS, CDR2 SASEGT. V gave up 2 bases and J gave up 8 bases, with 9 bases separating them. The CDR3 extends over 12 amino acids. CDR3 residues: CASSEFWTEAFF. The CDR3 nucleotides read TGTGCCAGCAGTGAATTTTGGACCGAAGCTTTCTTT.

The chain carries TRBV4-3 and TRBJ1-2, with D unclear. CDR3 length equals 13 residues. Germline CDR1 LGHNA, CDR2 YSLEER. V gave up 0 bases and J gave up 5 bases, with 7 bases separating them. CDR3 in DNA: TGCGCCAGCAGCCAAGATCGAATATATGGCTACACCTTC. Translated, it gives CASSQDRIYGYTF.

CDR3 sequence (DNA): TGTGCCAGCAGCTTGGGACAGTACACCAATGAGCAGTTCTTC. It yields the protein CASSLGQYTNEQFF. The rearrangement uses TRBV7-8 and TRBJ2-1, with TRBD1 matching over 7 bases. Germline values: CDR1 SGHVS, CDR2 FQNEAQ. CDR3 length: 14 residues. The V and J ends lost 3 bases and 6 bases, in that order; junction bases with no gene match: 5.

The chain joins TRBV7-9 to TRBJ1-6; D unclear. CDR1 and CDR2 (germline): SEHNR, FQNEAQ (reference sequence). The CDR3 has 15 residues. V was trimmed by 7 bases and J by 15 bases, leaving 25 bases between them. The CDR3 reads CASTRRELSPQVLHF. In nucleotides, the CDR3 is TGTGCCAGCACCCGACGGGAGCTTTCCCCCCAGGTCCTCCACTTT. The variable domain in full, with the rest retrieved from reference TRBV7-9 and TRBJ1-6, is DTGVSQNPRHKITKRGQNVTFRCDPISEHNRLYWYRQTLGQGPEFLTYFQNEAQLEKSRLLSDRFSAERPKGSFSTLEIQRTEQGDSAMYLCASTRRELSPQVLHFGNGTRLTVT.

The chain joins TRBV5-6 to TRBJ2-7; the match to TRBD2 covers 10 bases. Germline lookup yields CDR1 SGHDT and CDR2 YYEEEE. This CDR3 region has 17 residues. V was clipped by 5 bases and J by 4 bases; unmatched bases: 15. The CDR3 nucleotides are TGTGCCAGCAGTAACCGTGGACTAGCGGACCGTTCTTACGAGCAGTACTTC. Protein: CASSNRGLADRSYEQYF.

This chain connects TRBV13 to TRBJ2-5, with 10 bases identical to TRBD2. The CDR3 loop spans 16 amino acids. V lost 6 bases to trimming and J lost 5 bases; unmatched junction nucleotides: 12. Per the germline V gene, CDR1 is PRHDT and CDR2 is FYEKMQ (reference sequence). The CDR3 region has the DNA TGTGCCAGCAGAAACGAGCGGGAGGGGGAGAGGGAGACCCAGTACTTC. Amino acids: CASRNEREGERETQYF.

The V call is TRBV7-2, the J call TRBJ2-7; D ambiguous. This CDR3 spans 11 amino acids. Between the trimmed V and J ends, which lost 5 bases and 2 bases, there was a span of 4 bases. Germline assignment: CDR1 SGHTA and CDR2 FQGNSA. The CDR3 DNA sequence: TGTGCCAGCAGCGCAGCCTACGAGCAGTACTTC. Residues: CASSAAYEQYF.

The genes are TRBV7-9 and TRBJ2-5; TRBD2 agrees at 9 bases. V was pared by 1 base and J by 9 bases, with 12 bases of the junction left unmatched. This CDR3 is built from 16 residues. CDR1 and CDR2 (germline): SEHNR, FQNEAQ (reference sequence). The chain's CDR3 is CASSLGLAVPPGSQYF. CDR3 coding DNA: TGTGCCAGCAGCTTAGGACTAGCGGTCCCCCCGGGGTCCCAGTACTTC. The complete variable domain, with remaining parts taken from reference TRBV7-9 and TRBJ2-5, reads DTGVSQNPRHKITKRGQNVTFRCDPISEHNRLYWYRQTLGQGPEFLTYFQNEAQLEKSRLLSDRFSAERPKGSFSTLEIQRTEQGDSAMYLCASSLGLAVPPGSQYFGPGTRLLVL.

This clone appeared a single time. The chain couples TRBV6-6 to TRBJ2-2; the match to TRBD1 covers 7 bases. The CDR3 runs 15 residues. Trimming removed 5 bases from V and 1 base from J; junction bases left unmatched: 4. Germline CDR1 is MNHNY and CDR2 is SVGAGI (reference sequence). The CDR3 region is CASSLDRQNTGELFF. CDR3 nucleotide sequence: TGTGCCAGCAGTCTGGACAGGCAGAACACCGGGGAGCTGTTTTTT.

This sequence joins TRBV4-1 and TRBJ2-5, with TRBD1 as a possible D gene (6 bases). Trimming took off 0 bases at V and 7 bases at J, with 15 bases between the two ends. Germline CDR1 MGHRA, CDR2 YSYEKL. This CDR3 spans 15 amino acids. In DNA form, the CDR3 reads TGCGCCAGCAGCCAAGAAAGGGCAGGGGAAAGGACCCAGTACTTC. Its translation: CASSQERAGERTQYF.

This chain connects TRBV6-5 to TRBJ1-4; D is unclear. Looked up from germline, CDR1 is MNHEY and CDR2 is SVGAGI. This CDR3 comprises 13 residues. V was pared by 11 bases and J by 8 bases, with 18 bases between. CDR3: CAVGSTLREKLFF. The CDR3, as DNA: TGTGCCGTTGGGTCCACATTACGGGAAAAACTGTTTTTT.

The V gene is TRBV7-9, the J gene TRBJ1-2, with TRBD1 matching 7 bases. Germline V gives CDR1 SEHNR, CDR2 FQNEAQ (reference sequence). This CDR3 comprises 16 residues. Trimming took 0 bases from V and 2 from J; bases not matched to a gene: 6. CDR3 nucleotides: TGTGCCAGCAGCTTAGCTGGGGCCAGGGGGAACTATGGCTACACCTTC. Protein product: CASSLAGARGNYGYTF.

The chain recombines TRBV19 with TRBJ2-1; maybe TRBD2 (6 bases). The CDR3 totals 14 residues. Germline CDR1 and CDR2: LNHDA and SQIVND (reference sequence). The ends were cut back, 6 bases at V and 7 bases at J, with 16 bases in the middle. CDR3: CASRSLGAGNEQFF. In DNA, the CDR3 is TGTGCCAGTAGATCTCTAGGGGCGGGGAATGAGCAGTTCTTC.

The J gene is TRBJ2-7, the V gene TRBV7-9; 7 bases line up with TRBD2. This CDR3 has 11 residues. In germline, CDR1 is SEHNR, CDR2 FQNEAQ (reference sequence). CDR3 coding DNA: TGTCCTTACGTTACGGGGGGCGAGCAGTACTTC. Translation: CPYVTGGEQYF.

This CDR3 reads CASSPPDRLGGYTF. CDR3 sequence (DNA): TGTGCCAGCAGCCCCCCGGACAGGTTAGGTGGCTACACCTTC. This chain joins TRBV7-9 and TRBJ1-2; 7 bases are a match to TRBD1. This CDR3 region has 14 residues. Trimming took 5 bases from V and 7 from J; bases not matched to a gene: 10. Looked up from germline, CDR1 is SEHNR and CDR2 is FQNEAQ (reference sequence). Together with reference TRBV7-9 and TRBJ1-2, the CDR3 gives the full variable domain: DTGVSQNPRHKITKRGQNVTFRCDPISEHNRLYWYRQTLGQGPEFLTYFQNEAQLEKSRLLSDRFSAERPKGSFSTLEIQRTEQGDSAMYLCASSPPDRLGGYTFGSGTRLTVV.

This chain links TRBV30 with TRBJ2-2; 10 nucleotides line up with TRBD1. Unmatched junction bases numbered 15, after V lost 3 bases and J lost 5 bases. The CDR3 spans 18 residues. CDR1 is GTSNPN and CDR2 is SVGIG in the germline V gene (reference sequence). The CDR3 protein is CAWRPRGLGTGATGELFF. The CDR3 DNA is TGTGCCTGGAGGCCCAGGGGATTGGGGACAGGGGCGACCGGGGAGCTGTTTTTT.

The chain employs TRBV5-1 and TRBJ1-4; D uncertain. CDR3 length equals 14 residues. V lost 4 bases to trimming and J lost 3 bases, with 10 bases between them. The germline V gene has CDR1 SGHRS and CDR2 YFSETQ. CDR3 residues: CASSLSGPNEKLFF. CDR3 coding DNA: TGCGCCAGCAGCCTATCAGGACCTAATGAAAAACTGTTTTTT.

In its sample, this clone was seen once. The CDR3 reads CASKHRVDQPQHF. In nucleotides, the CDR3 is TGTGCCAGTAAGCACAGGGTTGATCAGCCCCAGCATTTT. The V call is TRBV19, the J call TRBJ1-5; D may be TRBD1 (6 bases). Germline V gives CDR1 LNHDA, CDR2 SQIVND (reference sequence). V was trimmed by 7 bases and J by 5 bases, leaving 12 bases between them. This CDR3 is 13 amino acids long.

This chain uses TRBV6-5 with TRBJ1-6; a possible D gene is TRBD1 (5 bases). Germline CDR1 reads MNHEY; CDR2 reads SVGAGI. V was pared by 7 bases and J by 10 bases, with 20 bases between. The CDR3 extends over 15 amino acids. CDR3 protein: CASTLSGIPRSPLHF. CDR3 bases: TGTGCCAGCACTCTATCAGGGATACCTAGGTCACCCCTCCACTTT.